A selection of T cell receptor beta chains follows, all from one sample in a study of technical replicates of blood from a few donors. The assay was immunoSEQ multiplex PCR, and TCRdb's table has in-frame clones only and misses some. The table lists 90,000 or so clones, more than 85% of them singletons, with around 0.3% in the top ten. Sequenced input: T cells isolated from PBMCs. The receptors come from a human donor in good health. CDR3s include the opening cysteine and the closing phenylalanine or tryptophan. A D gene is named only where the DNA matches it firmly. Expanded clones get a size class; other rows say once, few or many, or leave the size out.

abundance: .; j_gene: TRBJ2-3; d_gene: .; v_gene: TRBV11-2; CDR3aa: CASSLRAGTSTDTQYF; CDR3nt: TGTGCCAGCAGCCTGCGGGCCGGGACAAGCACAGATACGCAGTATTTT
abundance: .; j_gene: TRBJ1-2; d_gene: TRBD1; v_gene: TRBV18; CDR3aa: CASSQDREAISGYTF; CDR3nt: TGTGCCAGCTCACAGGACAGGGAGGCCATCAGTGGCTACACCTTC
abundance: .; j_gene: TRBJ1-3; d_gene: .; v_gene: TRBV30; CDR3aa: CAWSGGRSGNTIYF; CDR3nt: TGTGCCTGGAGTGGGGGGCGAAGTGGAAACACCATATATTTT
abundance: .; j_gene: TRBJ1-1; d_gene: .; v_gene: TRBV9; CDR3aa: CASSPHLTVGTEAFF; CDR3nt: TGTGCCAGCAGCCCTCATTTGACAGTAGGGACTGAAGCTTTCTTT
abundance: .; j_gene: TRBJ1-1; d_gene: TRBD1; v_gene: TRBV18; CDR3aa: CASSATGQGDTEAFF; CDR3nt: TGTGCCAGCTCAGCCACGGGACAGGGTGACACTGAAGCTTTCTTT
abundance: .; j_gene: TRBJ1-1; d_gene: TRBD1; v_gene: TRBV25-1; CDR3aa: CASRGTDFSNTEAFF; CDR3nt: TGTGCCAGCAGAGGGACAGACTTTTCGAACACTGAAGCTTTCTTT
abundance: .; j_gene: TRBJ2-3; d_gene: TRBD2; v_gene: TRBV7-9; CDR3aa: CASPTREYDLNTDTQYF; CDR3nt: TGTGCCAGCCCTACGCGGGAGTACGACCTTAATACAGATACGCAGTATTTT
abundance: .; j_gene: TRBJ1-4; d_gene: TRBD1; v_gene: TRBV9; CDR3aa: CASSSGGWVEEKLFF; CDR3nt: TGTGCCAGCAGCTCAGGGGGCTGGGTTGAGGAAAAACTGTTTTTT
abundance: .; j_gene: TRBJ1-1; d_gene: .; v_gene: TRBV6-5; CDR3aa: CASSYSRYSEAFF; CDR3nt: TGTGCCAGCAGTTACAGCAGGTATTCTGAAGCTTTCTTT
abundance: .; j_gene: TRBJ2-7; d_gene: .; v_gene: TRBV19; CDR3aa: CASSMSRGWEQQYF; CDR3nt: TGTGCCAGTAGTATGTCGAGGGGGTGGGAACAGCAGTACTTC
abundance: .; j_gene: TRBJ1-1; d_gene: TRBD1; v_gene: TRBV7-9; CDR3aa: CASSGGQHANTEAFF; CDR3nt: TGTGCCAGCAGCGGGGGACAGCACGCGAACACTGAAGCTTTCTTT
abundance: .; j_gene: TRBJ1-2; d_gene: TRBD1; v_gene: TRBV2; CDR3aa: CASSIGTGRGYGYTF; CDR3nt: TGTGCCAGCAGTATAGGGACAGGGCGAGGATATGGCTACACCTTC
abundance: .; j_gene: TRBJ2-1; d_gene: TRBD2; v_gene: TRBV27; CDR3aa: CASSLMWGLAGGKDEQFF; CDR3nt: TGTGCCAGCAGTTTGATGTGGGGACTAGCGGGAGGGAAGGATGAGCAGTTCTTC
abundance: .; j_gene: TRBJ2-7; d_gene: .; v_gene: TRBV11-2; CDR3aa: CASSLTGLSYEQYF; CDR3nt: TGTGCCAGCAGCTTAACTGGACTGAGCTACGAGCAGTACTTC
abundance: .; j_gene: TRBJ2-2; d_gene: .; v_gene: TRBV9; CDR3aa: CASRGSTGELFF; CDR3nt: TGTGCCAGCAGGGGGAGCACCGGGGAGCTGTTTTTT
abundance: .; j_gene: TRBJ1-1; d_gene: TRBD1; v_gene: TRBV27; CDR3aa: CASTGQGNTEAFF; CDR3nt: TGTGCCAGCACCGGACAGGGAAACACTGAAGCTTTCTTT
abundance: .; j_gene: TRBJ2-2; d_gene: .; v_gene: TRBV29-1; CDR3aa: CSVLAAGELFF; CDR3nt: TGCAGCGTCTTGGCGGCCGGGGAGCTGTTTTTT
abundance: .; j_gene: TRBJ2-7; d_gene: TRBD1; v_gene: TRBV7-6; CDR3aa: CASSLSDRGNSEQYF; CDR3nt: TGTGCCAGCAGCTTAAGCGACAGGGGTAATTCCGAGCAGTACTTC
abundance: .; j_gene: TRBJ1-2; d_gene: .; v_gene: TRBV25-1; CDR3aa: CASSEVLRGGYTF; CDR3nt: TGTGCCAGCAGTGAAGTCCTAAGGGGTGGCTACACCTTC
abundance: .; j_gene: TRBJ1-1; d_gene: TRBD1; v_gene: TRBV18; CDR3aa: CASSPGDRGMNTEAFF; CDR3nt: TGTGCCAGCTCACCAGGTGACAGGGGGATGAACACTGAAGCTTTCTTT
abundance: .; j_gene: TRBJ1-2; d_gene: .; v_gene: TRBV6-6; CDR3aa: CASSYSQYYGYTF; CDR3nt: TGTGCCAGCAGTTACTCGCAGTACTATGGCTACACCTTC
abundance: .; j_gene: TRBJ2-7; d_gene: .; v_gene: TRBV28; CDR3aa: CASSFGRTYEQYF; CDR3nt: TGTGCCAGCAGTTTTGGCAGAACCTACGAGCAGTACTTC
abundance: .; j_gene: TRBJ2-2; d_gene: TRBD2; v_gene: TRBV19; CDR3aa: CASRLAGANTGELFF; CDR3nt: TGTGCCAGTAGATTAGCGGGAGCGAACACCGGGGAGCTGTTTTTT
abundance: few; j_gene: TRBJ2-7; d_gene: TRBD2; v_gene: TRBV2; CDR3aa: CASNSGSTGEQYF; CDR3nt: TGTGCCAGCAATAGCGGGAGTACGGGCGAGCAGTACTTC
abundance: .; j_gene: TRBJ2-7; d_gene: TRBD1; v_gene: TRBV29-1; CDR3aa: CSGGTGVSYEQYF; CDR3nt: TGCAGCGGCGGGACAGGGGTCTCCTACGAGCAGTACTTC
abundance: .; j_gene: TRBJ2-3; d_gene: .; v_gene: TRBV5-4; CDR3aa: CASRPRGDTQYF; CDR3nt: TGTGCCAGCAGACCCCGGGGGGATACGCAGTATTTT
abundance: .; j_gene: TRBJ2-1; d_gene: .; v_gene: TRBV7-2; CDR3aa: CASSLVGGFNEQFF; CDR3nt: TGTGCCAGCAGCTTAGTGGGAGGATTCAATGAGCAGTTCTTC
abundance: .; j_gene: TRBJ2-2; d_gene: .; v_gene: TRBV5-1; CDR3aa: CASSSYTGLGADAGELFF; CDR3nt: TGCGCCAGCAGCTCCTACACAGGATTAGGGGCTGACGCCGGGGAGCTGTTTTTT
abundance: .; j_gene: TRBJ2-7; d_gene: TRBD1; v_gene: TRBV18; CDR3aa: CASSSGQGFSYEQYF; CDR3nt: TGTGCCAGCTCATCAGGACAGGGGTTCTCCTACGAGCAGTACTTC
abundance: .; j_gene: TRBJ1-1; d_gene: .; v_gene: TRBV10-2; CDR3aa: CASSVGGLHTEAFF; CDR3nt: TGCGCCAGCAGTGTGGGAGGGCTCCACACTGAAGCTTTCTTT
abundance: .; j_gene: TRBJ1-1; d_gene: .; v_gene: TRBV11-2; CDR3aa: CASSLGRGNTEAFF; CDR3nt: TGTGCCAGCAGCTTAGGTCGGGGGAACACTGAAGCTTTCTTT
abundance: .; j_gene: TRBJ2-5; d_gene: TRBD2; v_gene: TRBV15; CDR3aa: CATSRVAGVRETQYF; CDR3nt: TGTGCCACCAGCAGAGTCGCGGGGGTCCGGGAGACCCAGTACTTC
abundance: .; j_gene: TRBJ2-5; d_gene: TRBD2; v_gene: TRBV18; CDR3aa: CASSPRGEETQYF; CDR3nt: TGTGCCAGCTCACCTCGGGGGGAAGAGACCCAGTACTTC
abundance: .; j_gene: TRBJ2-2; d_gene: .; v_gene: TRBV2; CDR3aa: CASSERPGHGGGELFF; CDR3nt: TGTGCCAGCAGTGAACGTCCCGGACACGGTGGCGGGGAGCTGTTTTTT
abundance: .; j_gene: TRBJ2-5; d_gene: .; v_gene: TRBV5-8; CDR3aa: CASSIDRWKETQYF; CDR3nt: TGTGCCAGCAGCATTGACAGGTGGAAAGAGACCCAGTACTTC
abundance: .; j_gene: TRBJ2-7; d_gene: .; v_gene: TRBV11-3; CDR3aa: CASSLDPTQAHEQYF; CDR3nt: TGTGCCAGCAGCTTAGACCCAACCCAGGCCCACGAGCAGTACTTC
abundance: .; j_gene: TRBJ2-1; d_gene: TRBD2; v_gene: TRBV7-9; CDR3aa: CASSFREEGLRNEQFF; CDR3nt: TGTGCCAGCAGCTTCCGGGAGGAGGGCCTCAGGAATGAGCAGTTCTTC
abundance: .; j_gene: TRBJ2-6; d_gene: .; v_gene: TRBV7-2; CDR3aa: CASSPSVGTSGANVLTF; CDR3nt: TGTGCCAGCAGCCCATCGGTTGGGACTTCGGGGGCCAACGTCCTGACTTTC
abundance: once; j_gene: TRBJ2-7; d_gene: .; v_gene: TRBV7-9; CDR3aa: CASSLQGLEQYF; CDR3nt: TGTGCCAGCAGCTTACAGGGGCTCGAGCAGTACTTC